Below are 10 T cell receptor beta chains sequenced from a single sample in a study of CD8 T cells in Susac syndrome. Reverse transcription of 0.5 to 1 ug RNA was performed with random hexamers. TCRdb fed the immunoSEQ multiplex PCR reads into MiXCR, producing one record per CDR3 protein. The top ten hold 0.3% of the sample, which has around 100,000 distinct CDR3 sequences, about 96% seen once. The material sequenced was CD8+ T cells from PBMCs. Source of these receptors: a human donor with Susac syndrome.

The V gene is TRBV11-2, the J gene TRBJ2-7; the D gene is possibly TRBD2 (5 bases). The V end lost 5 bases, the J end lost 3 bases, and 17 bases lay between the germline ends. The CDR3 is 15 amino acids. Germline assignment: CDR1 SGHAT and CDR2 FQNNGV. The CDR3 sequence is CASSTPATTSYEQYF. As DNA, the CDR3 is TGTGCCAGCAGCACGCCGGCGACTACTAGCTACGAGCAGTACTTC.

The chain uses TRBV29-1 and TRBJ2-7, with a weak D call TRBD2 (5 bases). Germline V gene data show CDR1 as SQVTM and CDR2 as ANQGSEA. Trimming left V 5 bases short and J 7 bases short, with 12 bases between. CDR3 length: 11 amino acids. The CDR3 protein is CSVTRAGEQYF. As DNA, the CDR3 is TGCAGCGTTACGAGGGCCGGGGAGCAGTACTTC.

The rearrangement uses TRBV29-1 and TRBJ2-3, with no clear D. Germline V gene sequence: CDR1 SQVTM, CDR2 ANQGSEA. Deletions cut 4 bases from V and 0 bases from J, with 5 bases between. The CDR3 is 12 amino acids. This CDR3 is CSVAESTDTQYF. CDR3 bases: TGCAGCGTTGCCGAGAGCACAGATACGCAGTATTTT.

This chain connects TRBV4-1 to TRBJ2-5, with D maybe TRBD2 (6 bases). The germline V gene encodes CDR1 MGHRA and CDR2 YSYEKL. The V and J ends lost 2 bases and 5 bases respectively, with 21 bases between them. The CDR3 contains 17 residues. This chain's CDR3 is CASSQFEGGNSAETQYF. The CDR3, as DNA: TGCGCCAGCAGCCAATTCGAGGGCGGGAACTCTGCGGAGACCCAGTACTTC.

CDR3 protein: CSVSGTEAFF. CDR3 DNA: TGCAGCGTTTCCGGGACTGAAGCTTTCTTT. The chain recombines TRBV29-1 with TRBJ1-1; D remains ambiguous. Trimming took off 5 bases at V and 5 bases at J, with 6 bases between the two ends. This CDR3 is built from 10 residues. Germline lookup yields CDR1 SQVTM and CDR2 ANQGSEA.

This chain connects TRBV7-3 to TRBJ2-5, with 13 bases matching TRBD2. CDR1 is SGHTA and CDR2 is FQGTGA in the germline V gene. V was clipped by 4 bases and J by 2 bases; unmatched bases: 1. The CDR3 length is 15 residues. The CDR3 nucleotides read TGTGCCAGCAGCTCACTAGCGGGGGGGCAAGAGACCCAGTACTTC. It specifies CASSSLAGGQETQYF.

CDR3 protein: CASSLRSNQPQHF. The CDR3 region has the DNA TGTGCCAGCAGCTTAAGGAGCAATCAGCCCCAGCATTTT. The chain has TRBV7-9 and TRBJ1-5; the D is unclear. Germline CDR1 is SEHNR and CDR2 is FQNEAQ (reference sequence). There are 13 residues in the CDR3. V gave up 2 bases and J gave up 1 base, with 3 bases separating them.

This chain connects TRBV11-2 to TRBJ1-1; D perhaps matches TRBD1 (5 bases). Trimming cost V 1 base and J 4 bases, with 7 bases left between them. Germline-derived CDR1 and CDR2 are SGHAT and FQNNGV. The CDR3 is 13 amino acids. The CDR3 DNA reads TGTGCCAGCAGCTTAGCAGGGATCACTGAAGCTTTCTTT. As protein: CASSLAGITEAFF.

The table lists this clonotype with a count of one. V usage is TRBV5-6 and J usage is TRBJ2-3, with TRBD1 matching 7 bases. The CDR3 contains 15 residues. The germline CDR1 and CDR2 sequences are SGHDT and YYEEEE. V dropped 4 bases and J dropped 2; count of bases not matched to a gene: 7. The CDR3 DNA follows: TGTGCCAGCAGCCCGGGACAGATAGCCACAGATACGCAGTATTTT. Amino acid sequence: CASSPGQIATDTQYF. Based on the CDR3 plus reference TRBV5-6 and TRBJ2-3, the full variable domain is DAGVTQSPTHLIKTRGQQVTLRCSPKSGHDTVSWYQQALGQGPQFIFQYYEEEERQRGNFPDRFSGHQFPNYSSELNVNALLLGDSALYLCASSPGQIATDTQYFGPGTRLTVL.

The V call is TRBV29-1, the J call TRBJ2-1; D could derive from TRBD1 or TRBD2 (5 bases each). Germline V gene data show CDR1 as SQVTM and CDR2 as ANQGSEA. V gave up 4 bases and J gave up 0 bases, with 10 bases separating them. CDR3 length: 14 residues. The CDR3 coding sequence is TGCAGCGTTGGGGACCTTCGCTCCTACAATGAGCAGTTCTTC. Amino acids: CSVGDLRSYNEQFF.